One and the same sample provided the 3 T cell receptor beta chains below, sequenced in a study of Ad26.COV2.S vaccination and SARS-CoV-2 variants (dated by TCRdb to the early 2020s). The library was built by means of the immunoSEQ multiplex PCR assay. TCRdb mirrors the immuneACCESS table, restricted to in-frame sequences. Some clones are absent from its copies; in checked studies, under half trace to an unresolved V gene, and the reason for the others is unknown. The sample table lists roughly 400,000 clones, 90% of them with a count of one. About 4.1% of the sample is taken by the ten largest. Interpreted using the paper, the treatment or condition label stands for: 15 to 20 received Ad26.COV2.S at low or high dose, single or two shots; 5 received placebo; per-sample allocation not given. Repertoires of vaccine and placebo recipients were sequenced from samples collected on day 63 after the first injection.

Sequenced material: peripheral blood, taken in a trial of Ad26.COV2.S vaccine versus placebo. The receptors originated from a person aged 18-65 years who received the Ad26.COV2.S COVID-19 vaccine or a placebo.

This sequence joins TRBV19 and TRBJ1-5, with 10 bases aligning to TRBD1. Germline values: CDR1 LNHDA, CDR2 SQIVND (reference sequence). Trimming at V came to 7 bases and at J to 0 bases, leaving 9 bases not matched to a gene. The length of the CDR3 is 17 residues. CDR3 residues: CASKKEGTGVSNQPQHF. CDR3 bases: TGTGCCAGTAAAAAGGAGGGGACAGGGGTTAGCAATCAGCCCCAGCATTTT.

The chain is built from TRBV18 and TRBJ2-4, with a possible D match to TRBD1 (8 bases). CDR1 and CDR2 (germline): KGHSH, LQKENI. The CDR3 has 18 amino acids. V lost 2 bases and J lost 0, with 17 bases in between. CDR3 in DNA: TGTGCCAGCTCACCAACGAAACAGGGGGAGGGAGCCAAAAACATTCAGTACTTC. It yields the protein CASSPTKQGEGAKNIQYF.

Turning to this clone: In the same sample, other DNA sequences code for this CDR3. The chain carries TRBV18 and TRBJ1-5; no clear D. The CDR3 contains 13 residues. V shed 6 bases and J shed 4 bases, with 10 bases lying between them. Germline V CDR1 and CDR2: KGHSH, LQKENI. The CDR3 DNA reads as TGTGCCAGCTCCCCTGGCGGTAATCAGCCCCAGCATTTT. It is translated as CASSPGGNQPQHF.